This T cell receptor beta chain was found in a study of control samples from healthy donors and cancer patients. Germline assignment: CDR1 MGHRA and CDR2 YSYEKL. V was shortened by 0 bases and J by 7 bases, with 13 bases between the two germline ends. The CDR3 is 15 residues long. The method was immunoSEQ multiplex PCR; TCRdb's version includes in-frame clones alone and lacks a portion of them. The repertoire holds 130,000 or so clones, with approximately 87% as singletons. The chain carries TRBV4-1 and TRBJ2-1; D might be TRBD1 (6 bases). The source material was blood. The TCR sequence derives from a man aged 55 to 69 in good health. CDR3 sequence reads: CASSQDRGSRNEQFF. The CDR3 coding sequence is TGCGCCAGCAGCCAAGATAGGGGGTCGAGGAATGAGCAGTTCTTC.